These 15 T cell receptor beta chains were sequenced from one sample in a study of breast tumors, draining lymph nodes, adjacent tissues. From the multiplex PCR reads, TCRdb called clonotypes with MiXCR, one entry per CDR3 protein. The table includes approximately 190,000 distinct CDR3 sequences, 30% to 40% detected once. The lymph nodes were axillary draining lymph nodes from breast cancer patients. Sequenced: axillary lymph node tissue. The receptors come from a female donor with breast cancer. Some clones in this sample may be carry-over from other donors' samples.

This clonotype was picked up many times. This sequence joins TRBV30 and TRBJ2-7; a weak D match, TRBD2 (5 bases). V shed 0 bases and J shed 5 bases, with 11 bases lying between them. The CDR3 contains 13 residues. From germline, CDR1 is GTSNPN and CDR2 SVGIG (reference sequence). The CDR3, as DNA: TGTGCCTGGAGTGTACCCGGGCGGGACGAGCAGTACTTC. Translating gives CAWSVPGRDEQYF.

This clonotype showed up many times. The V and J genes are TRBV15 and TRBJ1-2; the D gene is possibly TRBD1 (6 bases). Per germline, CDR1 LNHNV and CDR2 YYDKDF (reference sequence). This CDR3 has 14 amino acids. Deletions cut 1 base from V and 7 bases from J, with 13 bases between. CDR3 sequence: CATSRGRGAFGYTF. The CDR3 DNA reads TGTGCCACCAGCAGAGGTCGGGGGGCGTTTGGCTACACCTTC.

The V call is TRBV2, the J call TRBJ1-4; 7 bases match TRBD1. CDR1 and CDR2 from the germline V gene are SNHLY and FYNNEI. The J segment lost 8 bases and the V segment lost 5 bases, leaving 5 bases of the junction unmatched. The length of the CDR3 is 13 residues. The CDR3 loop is CASSRGLGEKLFF. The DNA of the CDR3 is TGTGCCAGCAGTAGGGGGCTAGGGGAAAAACTGTTTTTT.

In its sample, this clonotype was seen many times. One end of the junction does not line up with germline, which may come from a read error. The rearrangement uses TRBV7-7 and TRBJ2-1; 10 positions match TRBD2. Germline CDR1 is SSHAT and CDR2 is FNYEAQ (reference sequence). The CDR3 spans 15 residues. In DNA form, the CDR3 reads TGTGCTAGCAGCCAGCGGGAGGGCTCCTACAATGAGCAGTTCTTC. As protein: CASSQREGSYNEQFF.

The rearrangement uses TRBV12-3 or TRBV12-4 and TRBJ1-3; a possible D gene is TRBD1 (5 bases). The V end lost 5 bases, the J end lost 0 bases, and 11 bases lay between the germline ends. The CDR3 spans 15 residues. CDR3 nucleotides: TGTGCCAGCAGTAATTACAGGCTCTCTGGAAACACCATATATTTT. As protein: CASSNYRLSGNTIYF.

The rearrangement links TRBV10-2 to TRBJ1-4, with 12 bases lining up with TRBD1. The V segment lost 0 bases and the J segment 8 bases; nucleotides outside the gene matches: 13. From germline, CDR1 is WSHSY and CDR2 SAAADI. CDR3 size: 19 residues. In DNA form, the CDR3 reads TGCGCCAGCAGTGAGTCCCCGGGGGGCGGGACAGGGGGCAAAGAAAAACTGTTTTTT. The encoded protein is CASSESPGGGTGGKEKLFF.

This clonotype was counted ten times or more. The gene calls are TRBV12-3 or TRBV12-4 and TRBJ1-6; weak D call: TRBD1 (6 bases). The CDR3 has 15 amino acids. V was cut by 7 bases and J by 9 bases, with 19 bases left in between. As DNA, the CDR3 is TGTGCCAGCACCTTAGGAGGGGGGCTCACTTCACCCCTCCACTTT. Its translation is CASTLGGGLTSPLHF.

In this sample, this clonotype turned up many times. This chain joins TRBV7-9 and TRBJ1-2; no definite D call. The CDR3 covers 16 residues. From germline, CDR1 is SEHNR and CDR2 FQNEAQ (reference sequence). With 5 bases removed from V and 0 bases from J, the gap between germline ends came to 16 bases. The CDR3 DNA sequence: TGTGCCAGCAGCCTTCGAAGAAGTGGAGCTAACTATGGCTACACCTTC. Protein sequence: CASSLRRSGANYGYTF.

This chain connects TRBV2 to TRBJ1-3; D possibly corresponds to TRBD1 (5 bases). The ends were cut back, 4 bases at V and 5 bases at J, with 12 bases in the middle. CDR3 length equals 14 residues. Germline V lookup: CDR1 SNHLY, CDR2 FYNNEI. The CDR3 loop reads CASSVWDGRNTIYF. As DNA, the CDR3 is TGTGCCAGCAGTGTTTGGGACGGAAGAAACACCATATATTTT.

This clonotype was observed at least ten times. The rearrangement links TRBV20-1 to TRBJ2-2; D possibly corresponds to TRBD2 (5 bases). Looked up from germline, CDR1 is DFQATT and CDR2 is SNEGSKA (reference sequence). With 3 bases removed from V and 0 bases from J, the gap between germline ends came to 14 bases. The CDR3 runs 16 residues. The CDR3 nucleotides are TGCAGTGCTAGTTCACATGGACTGGCGAACACCGGGGAGCTGTTTTTT. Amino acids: CSASSHGLANTGELFF.

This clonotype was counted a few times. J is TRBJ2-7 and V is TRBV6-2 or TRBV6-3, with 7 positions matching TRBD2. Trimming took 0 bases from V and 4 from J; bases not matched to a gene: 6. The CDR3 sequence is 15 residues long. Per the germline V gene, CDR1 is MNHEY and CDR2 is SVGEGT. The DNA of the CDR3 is TGTGCCAGCAGTTACTCCGCGGGAGAGGAGTACGAGCAGTACTTC. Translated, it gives CASSYSAGEEYEQYF.

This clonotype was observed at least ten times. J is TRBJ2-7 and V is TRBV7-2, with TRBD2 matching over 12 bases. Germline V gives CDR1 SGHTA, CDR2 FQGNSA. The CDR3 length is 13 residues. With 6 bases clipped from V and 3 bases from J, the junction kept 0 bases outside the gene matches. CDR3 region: CASRTSGSYEQYF. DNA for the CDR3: TGTGCCAGCAGGACTAGCGGGAGCTACGAGCAGTACTTC.

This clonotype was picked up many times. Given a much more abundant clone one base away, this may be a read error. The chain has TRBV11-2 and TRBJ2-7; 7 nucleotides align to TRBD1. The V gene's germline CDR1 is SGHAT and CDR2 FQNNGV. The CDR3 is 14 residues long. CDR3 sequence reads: CANSSLTGRGEQYF. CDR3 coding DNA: TGTGCCAACAGCTCGCTGACAGGGCGAGGCGAGCAGTACTTC. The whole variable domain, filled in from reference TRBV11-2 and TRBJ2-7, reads EAGVAQSPRYKIIEKRQSVAFWCNPISGHATLYWYQQILGQGPKLLIQFQNNGVVDDSQLPKDRFSAERLKGVDSTLKIQPAKLEDSAVYLCANSSLTGRGEQYFGPGTRLTVT.

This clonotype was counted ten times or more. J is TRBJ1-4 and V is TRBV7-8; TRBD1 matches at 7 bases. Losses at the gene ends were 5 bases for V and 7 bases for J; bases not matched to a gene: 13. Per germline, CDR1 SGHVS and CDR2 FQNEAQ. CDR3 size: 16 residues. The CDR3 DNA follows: TGTGCCAGCAGCCCTTGGGGGAGGGGGCCAAGTGAAAAACTGTTTTTT. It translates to CASSPWGRGPSEKLFF.

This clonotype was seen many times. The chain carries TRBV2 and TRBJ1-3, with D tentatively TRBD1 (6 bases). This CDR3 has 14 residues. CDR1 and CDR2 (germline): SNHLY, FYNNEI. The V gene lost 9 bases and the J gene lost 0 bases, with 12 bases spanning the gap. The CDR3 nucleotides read TGTGCCAGACAATCAGGGGACTCTGGAAACACCATATATTTT. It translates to CARQSGDSGNTIYF.